The 26 T cell receptor beta chains given below trace back to one sample, sequenced in a study of prognosis after radiotherapy for stage I lung cancer. Template was genomic DNA; TCR beta CDR3 amplified in two multiplex PCR rounds. Gene-specific TRBV and TRBJ primers were used in PCR round one. TCRdb ran MiXCR on the multiplex PCR reads and lists one entry per CDR3 protein. Of around 30,000 distinct CDR3 sequences in the sample, around 30% were seen once. The sequenced sample was PBMCs, obtained before or after stereotactic body radiation therapy (not recorded which). These receptors originate from a donor older than 45 with non-small cell lung cancer.

By share of the sample, this clonotype is medium-sized (0.01 to 0.1%). V usage is TRBV5-1 and J usage is TRBJ2-3; 7 bases are a match to TRBD2. This CDR3 region has 14 residues. V lost 0 bases and J lost 9; bases outside the gene matches: 7. Germline CDR1 SGHRS, CDR2 YFSETQ. CDR3 sequence (DNA): TGCGCCAGCAGCTTGGGGCTGGCGGGGGAGACGCAGTATTTT. Protein sequence: CASSLGLAGETQYF. The variable domain in full, with the rest retrieved from reference TRBV5-1 and TRBJ2-3, is KAGVTQTPRYLIKTRGQQVTLSCSPISGHRSVSWYQQTPGQGLQFLFEYFSETQRNKGNFPGRFSGRQFSNSRSEMNVSTLELGDSALYLCASSLGLAGETQYFGPGTRLTVL.

This clonotype was seen many times. This chain links TRBV15 with TRBJ2-1; D might be TRBD1 (5 bases). The germline V and J ends were trimmed by 6 bases and 0 bases, with 6 bases remaining between them. Germline CDR1 is LNHNV and CDR2 is YYDKDF (reference sequence). CDR3 length: 13 amino acids. The CDR3, as DNA: TGTGCCACCAGTCAGGGCTCCTACAATGAGCAGTTCTTC. Translating gives CATSQGSYNEQFF.

This clonotype was detected only once. The chain carries TRBV12-3 or TRBV12-4 and TRBJ1-2; 7 positions agree with TRBD1. The trim removed 3 bases at V and 4 bases at J, leaving 8 bases unmatched. This CDR3 region has 15 residues. CDR3 loop: CASSLTGLAVYGYTF. The DNA of the CDR3 is TGTGCCAGCAGTTTGACAGGGTTGGCGGTCTATGGCTACACCTTC.

This clonotype was observed many times. The chain recombines TRBV6-5 with TRBJ2-7; D remains unclear. Per the germline V gene, CDR1 is MNHEY and CDR2 is SVGAGI. V gave up 2 bases and J gave up 0 bases, with 2 bases separating them. CDR3 size: 12 residues. Here the CDR3 DNA reads TGTGCCAGCAGTTACAGCTCCTACGAGCAGTACTTC. Translation: CASSYSSYEQYF.

The chain combines TRBV5-1 with TRBJ2-2, with TRBD2 matching over 9 bases. The CDR3 totals 15 residues. Trimming cost V 7 bases and J 0 bases; bases outside gene matches: 4. The germline V gene encodes CDR1 SGHRS and CDR2 YFSETQ. The CDR3 nucleotides are TGCGCCAGCGGGAGGACTAGCGCGAACACCGGGGAGCTGTTTTTT. Amino acid sequence: CASGRTSANTGELFF.

This clonotype has ten or more counts. V gene TRBV5-6 combines with J gene TRBJ2-5; the match to TRBD2 covers 11 bases. CDR1 and CDR2 from the germline V gene are SGHDT and YYEEEE. This CDR3 comprises 17 residues. Trimming cost V 1 base and J 3 bases; bases outside gene matches: 8. CDR3 sequence: CASSLLLAGGNKETQYF. CDR3 DNA sequence: TGTGCCAGCAGCTTGTTGCTAGCGGGGGGAAATAAAGAGACCCAGTACTTC.

The chain combines TRBV27 with TRBJ2-3; unclear D gene. The CDR3 runs 15 residues. Deletions cut 0 bases from V and 0 bases from J, with 7 bases between. Germline V gene sequence: CDR1 MNHEY, CDR2 SMNVEV (reference sequence). CDR3 loop: CASSLSTDSTDTQYF. For the CDR3, the DNA is TGTGCCAGCAGTTTATCCACGGACAGCACAGATACGCAGTATTTT.

This clonotype is medium-sized within its sample. The rearrangement links TRBV5-1 to TRBJ2-3, with D maybe TRBD1 (7 bases). V was pared by 3 bases and J by 6 bases, with 20 bases between. The CDR3 runs 16 residues. The germline CDR1 and CDR2 sequences are SGHRS and YFSETQ. DNA for the CDR3: TGCGCCAGCAGCTCGGCCGGGACAGCGGGCATGGATACGCAGTATTTT. This sequence encodes CASSSAGTAGMDTQYF.

This clonotype was seen repeatedly, ten times or more. The chain carries TRBV18 and TRBJ2-5, with D possibly matching TRBD1 (6 bases). Per germline, CDR1 KGHSH and CDR2 LQKENI. The V gene lost 8 bases and the J gene lost 4 bases, with 14 bases spanning the gap. This CDR3 region has 13 residues. CDR3 bases: TGTGCCAGCGCCCGTACAGGGAGAGAGACCCAGTACTTC. Translating it yields CASARTGRETQYF.

This clonotype was found a few times. With a much larger clone just one base away, this may be a read error. The CDR3 spells CARGASGGSAGELFF. Written as DNA, the CDR3 is TGTGCCAGAGGGGCTAGCGGGGGGTCGGCCGGGGAGCTGTTTTTT. The gene calls are TRBV6-2 or TRBV6-3 and TRBJ2-2, with 11 bases identical to TRBD2. The CDR3 contains 15 residues. In germline, CDR1 is MNHEY, CDR2 SVGEGT. With 9 bases clipped from V and 6 bases from J, the junction kept 9 bases outside the gene matches.

This clonotype was counted at least ten times. The rearrangement uses TRBV9 and TRBJ2-3; D unclear. Looked up from germline, CDR1 is SGDLS and CDR2 is YYNGEE. V was pared by 4 bases and J by 2 bases, with 8 bases between. This CDR3 region has 13 residues. The CDR3 nucleotides are TGTGCCAGCAGCACGGCCCCCACAGATACGCAGTATTTT. Its protein is CASSTAPTDTQYF.

Concerning this clonotype itself: A far larger clone is one base from this, pointing to a likely read error. The chain joins TRBV6-4 to TRBJ1-6, with a tentative D call TRBD1 (5 bases). The V gene's germline CDR1 is MRHNA and CDR2 SNTAGT. CDR3 length: 12 amino acids. Deletions cut 8 bases from V and 14 bases from J, with 16 bases between. CDR3: CASCTQGFTLHF. The CDR3 DNA reads as TGTGCCAGCTGCACCCAGGGTTTTACCCTCCACTTT.

This clonotype is labeled medium-sized (0.01 to 0.1%). The J gene is TRBJ1-3, the V gene TRBV15, with D possibly being TRBD1 (5 bases). CDR1 LNHNV and CDR2 YYDKDF come from the germline V gene (reference sequence). The CDR3 has 14 amino acids. The V end was cut by 5 bases, the J end by 3 bases, with 11 bases between. In DNA, the CDR3 is TGTGCCACCAGCTTAGGGGCGAGTGGAAACACCATATATTTT. Amino acids: CATSLGASGNTIYF.

About this clonotype: A much larger clone lies a single base off, so this may be a read error. The genes are TRBV6-2 or TRBV6-3 and TRBJ2-5; D is unclear. CDR1 and CDR2 (germline): MNHEY, SVGEGT. Trimming took off 4 bases at V and 9 bases at J, with 15 bases between the two ends. This CDR3 has 13 residues. The CDR3 loop reads CASSLTLSAAQYF. The CDR3 bases are TGTGCCAGCAGTTTAACCCTGTCCGCGGCCCAGTACTTC.

This clonotype has a count of ten or more. The V and J genes are TRBV3-1 and TRBJ2-1; D possibly corresponds to TRBD2 (7 bases). Germline CDR1 LGHDT, CDR2 YNNKEL (reference sequence). Trimming left V 4 bases short and J 9 bases short, with 13 bases between. The length of the CDR3 is 13 residues. The CDR3 protein is CASSPREGGEQFF. In nucleotides, the CDR3 is TGTGCCAGCAGCCCAAGGGAGGGGGGTGAGCAGTTCTTC.

The chain has TRBV28 and TRBJ1-6; no definite D call. CDR1 MDHEN and CDR2 SYDVKM come from the germline V gene. With 5 bases removed from V and 14 bases from J, the gap between germline ends came to 13 bases. CDR3 length: 12 amino acids. DNA of the CDR3: TGTGCCAGCAGTGGTTCGGGCCCGGCCCTCCACTTT. This gives the protein CASSGSGPALHF.

This clonotype came up once. This sequence may be a read error, since a much larger clone differs from it by one base. V is TRBV4-2 and J is TRBJ2-3; 10 nucleotides match TRBD2. CDR3 length: 16 amino acids. Germline V gene lookup returns CDR1 LGHNA and CDR2 YNFKEQ. CDR3 in amino acids: CASIQEKRGGADTQYF. CDR3 nucleotide sequence: TGTGCCAGCATCCAAGAGAAGCGGGGGGGGGCAGATACGCAGTATTTT.

This clonotype was observed many times. This rearrangement joins TRBV24-1 to TRBJ1-2; D is possibly TRBD1 (6 bases). This CDR3 has 13 amino acids. V was cut by 3 bases and J by 4 bases, with 8 bases left in between. CDR1 is KGHDR, CDR2 SFDVKD, per germline. The CDR3 protein is CATSDGQPYGYTF. CDR3 nucleotide sequence: TGTGCCACCAGTGATGGACAGCCCTATGGCTACACCTTC.

This clonotype was found many times. The chain links TRBV6-5 to TRBJ1-3; D is perhaps TRBD1 (5 bases). This CDR3 comprises 15 residues. Germline values: CDR1 MNHEY, CDR2 SVGAGI. Trimming left V 2 bases short and J 8 bases short, with 16 bases between. This chain's CDR3 is CASSYDSSSIDTIYF. For the CDR3, the DNA is TGTGCCAGCAGTTACGACAGTTCAAGTATAGACACCATATATTTT.

This clonotype was observed many times. The chain joins TRBV2 to TRBJ2-7; D not resolved. CDR3 length equals 14 residues. V lost 6 bases and J lost 2, with 14 bases in between. Germline CDR1 is SNHLY and CDR2 is FYNNEI. CDR3 loop: CASSQAFRTYEQYF. The CDR3 nucleotides are TGTGCCAGCAGCCAAGCGTTTCGAACCTACGAGCAGTACTTC.

This clonotype has at least ten counts. This chain connects TRBV6-5 to TRBJ2-7, with TRBD1 matching over 10 bases. Germline trimming cut 4 bases from V and 2 bases from J; bases unmatched to any gene: 2. This CDR3 region has 14 residues. Germline V gene data show CDR1 as MNHEY and CDR2 as SVGAGI. The CDR3 spells CASSLGQGAYEQYF. The CDR3 nucleotides read TGTGCCAGCAGTTTAGGACAGGGGGCCTACGAGCAGTACTTC.

On this clonotype: This sequence is one base from a far larger clone and is likely a read error. The chain carries TRBV6-4 and TRBJ2-1, with D tentatively TRBD2 (6 bases). Germline loops: CDR1 MRHNA, CDR2 SNTAGT. This CDR3 is built from 13 residues. CDR3 in amino acids: CASSYSFRTIQFF. The CDR3 DNA reads TGTGCCAGCAGTTACTCATTCAGGACTATACAGTTCTTC.

Ten or more counts support this clonotype. CDR3 loop: CASSYEEGQPQHF. The DNA for the CDR3 is TGTGCCAGCAGTTACGAGGAGGGGCAGCCCCAGCATTTT. The chain uses TRBV6-2 or TRBV6-3 and TRBJ1-5; possible D gene TRBD1, 5 bases. This CDR3 is built from 13 residues. The germline CDR1 and CDR2 sequences are MNHEY and SVGEGT. The germline V and J ends were trimmed by 2 bases and 7 bases, with 9 bases remaining between them.

This clonotype is deemed medium-sized. V and J are TRBV11-2 and TRBJ2-1; 14 positions agree with TRBD2. From germline, CDR1 is SGHAT and CDR2 FQNNGV. J gave up 9 bases and V 1 base, and 11 bases lay outside the gene matches. There are 18 residues in the CDR3. Here the CDR3 DNA reads TGTGCCAGCAGCTTAGGCCCGGGACTAGCGGGGGAGCCAGGTGAGCAGTTCTTC. Translated, it gives CASSLGPGLAGEPGEQFF.

This clonotype was observed at least ten times. The chain joins TRBV18 to TRBJ2-2; D is uncertain. The CDR3 has 14 amino acids. V was pared by 0 bases and J by 2 bases, with 4 bases between. The germline V gene has CDR1 KGHSH and CDR2 LQKENI. CDR3 in DNA: TGTGCCAGCTCACCACCGGGCAACACCGGGGAGCTGTTTTTT. Its translation: CASSPPGNTGELFF.

This clonotype was found many times. DNA for the CDR3: TGTGCCAGCAGCACAGGTAGCGGTCTAGCCAAAAACATTCAGTACTTC. It specifies CASSTGSGLAKNIQYF. The chain carries TRBV7-9 and TRBJ2-4, with D perhaps TRBD2 (6 bases). V was pared by 5 bases and J by 0 bases, with 14 bases between. The germline V gene has CDR1 SEHNR and CDR2 FQNEAQ (reference sequence). The CDR3 is 16 amino acids.